This T cell receptor (beta chain) was identified in a study of blood T cells in healthy people across ages. Next came a second PCR, run for about 6 to 12 cycles, which used a sample-barcoded 5' primer along with a J-beta primer mix. TCRdb ran MiXCR on the 5' RACE reads and lists one entry per CDR3 protein. The data show 700,000 to 850,000 distinct CDR3 sequences, with around 36% seen just once and about an eighth held by the top ten. Comments on this clonotype: A much larger clone is a single base away; this may be a read error.

Germline lookup yields CDR1 SGHRS and CDR2 YFSETQ. The length of the CDR3 is 15 residues. Trimming took off 4 bases at V and 10 bases at J, with 24 bases between the two ends. Material for sequencing was blood. This rearrangement joins TRBV5-1 to TRBJ2-7; possibly TRBD1 or TRBD2 for D (5 bases each). The source of this sequence is a man aged 18 to 29 in good health. For the CDR3, the DNA is TGCGCCAGCAGCCAAACCGGGACGGAGCAAGAGGCCCAGTACTTC. It is translated as CASSQTGTEQEAQYF.